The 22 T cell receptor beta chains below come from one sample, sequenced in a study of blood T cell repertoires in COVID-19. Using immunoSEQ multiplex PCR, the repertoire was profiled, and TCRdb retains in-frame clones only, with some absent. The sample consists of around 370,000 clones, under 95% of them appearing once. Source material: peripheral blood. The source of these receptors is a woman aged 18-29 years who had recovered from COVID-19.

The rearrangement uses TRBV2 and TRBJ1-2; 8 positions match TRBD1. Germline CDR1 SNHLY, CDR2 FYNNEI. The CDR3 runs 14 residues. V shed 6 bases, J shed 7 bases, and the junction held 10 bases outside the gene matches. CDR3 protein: CASRLQGEVSGYTF. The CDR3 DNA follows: TGTGCCAGCAGGTTACAGGGGGAAGTAAGTGGCTACACCTTC.

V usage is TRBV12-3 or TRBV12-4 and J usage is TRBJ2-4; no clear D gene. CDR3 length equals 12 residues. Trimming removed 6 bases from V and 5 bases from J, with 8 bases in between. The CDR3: CASSLRQNIQYF. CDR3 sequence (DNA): TGTGCCAGCAGCCTCAGGCAAAACATTCAGTACTTC.

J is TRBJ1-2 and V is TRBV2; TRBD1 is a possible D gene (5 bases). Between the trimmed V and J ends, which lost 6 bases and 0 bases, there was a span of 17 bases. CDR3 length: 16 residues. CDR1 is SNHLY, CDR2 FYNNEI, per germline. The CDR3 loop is CASSWGSPTANYGYTF. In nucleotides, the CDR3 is TGTGCCAGCAGCTGGGGCTCCCCGACAGCTAACTATGGCTACACCTTC.

The CDR3 loop reads CSASVVSQETQYF. DNA of the CDR3: TGCAGTGCTAGTGTTGTCAGCCAAGAGACCCAGTACTTC. V is TRBV20-1 and J is TRBJ2-5; no reliable D call. Trimming took 3 bases from V and 1 from J, leaving 9 bases between them. Germline V lookup: CDR1 DFQATT, CDR2 SNEGSKA (reference sequence). The CDR3 has 13 amino acids.

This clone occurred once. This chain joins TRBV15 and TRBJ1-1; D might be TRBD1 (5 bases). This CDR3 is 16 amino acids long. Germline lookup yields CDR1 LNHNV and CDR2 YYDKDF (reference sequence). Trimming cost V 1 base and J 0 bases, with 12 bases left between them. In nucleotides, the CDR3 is TGTGCCACCAGCAGAGGGGTTCAGGGTCTGAACACTGAAGCTTTCTTT. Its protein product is CATSRGVQGLNTEAFF.

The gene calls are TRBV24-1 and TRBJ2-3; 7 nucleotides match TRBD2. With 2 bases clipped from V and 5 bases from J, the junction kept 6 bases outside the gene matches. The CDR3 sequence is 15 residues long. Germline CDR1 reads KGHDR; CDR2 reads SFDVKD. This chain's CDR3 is CATSDWAGAGDTQYF. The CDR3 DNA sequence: TGTGCCACCAGTGATTGGGCGGGAGCCGGAGATACGCAGTATTTT.

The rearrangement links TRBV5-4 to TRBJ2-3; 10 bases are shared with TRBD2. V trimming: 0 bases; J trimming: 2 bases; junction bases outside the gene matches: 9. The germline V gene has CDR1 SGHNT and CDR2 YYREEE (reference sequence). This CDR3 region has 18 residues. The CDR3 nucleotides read TGTGCCAGCAGCTTGGGGGCTAGCGGGGGACTCAACACAGATACGCAGTATTTT. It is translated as CASSLGASGGLNTDTQYF.

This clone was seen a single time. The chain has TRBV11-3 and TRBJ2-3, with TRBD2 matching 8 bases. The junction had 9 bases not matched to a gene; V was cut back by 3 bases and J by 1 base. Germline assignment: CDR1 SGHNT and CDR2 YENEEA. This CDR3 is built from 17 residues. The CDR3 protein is CASSFLPGGPGTDTQYF. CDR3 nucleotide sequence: TGTGCCAGCAGCTTTCTGCCGGGAGGGCCCGGCACAGATACGCAGTATTTT.

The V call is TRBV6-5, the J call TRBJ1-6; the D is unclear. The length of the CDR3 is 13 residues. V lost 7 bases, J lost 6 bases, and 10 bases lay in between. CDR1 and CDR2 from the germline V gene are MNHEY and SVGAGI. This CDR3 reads CASTNGVNSPLHF. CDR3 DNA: TGTGCCAGCACCAACGGAGTTAATTCACCCCTCCACTTT.

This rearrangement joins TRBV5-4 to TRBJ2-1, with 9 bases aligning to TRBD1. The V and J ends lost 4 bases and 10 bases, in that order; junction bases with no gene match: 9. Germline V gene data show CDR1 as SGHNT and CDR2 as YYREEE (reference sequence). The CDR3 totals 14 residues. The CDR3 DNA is TGTGCCAGCAGCGCGGGGACAGGGACCGGCGAGCAGTTCTTC. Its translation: CASSAGTGTGEQFF.

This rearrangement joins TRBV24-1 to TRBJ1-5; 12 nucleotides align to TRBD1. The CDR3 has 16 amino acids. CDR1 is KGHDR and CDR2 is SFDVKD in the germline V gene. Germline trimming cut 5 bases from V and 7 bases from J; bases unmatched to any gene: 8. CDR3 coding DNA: TGTGCCACCAGTGCTTCCGGGACAGGGGGCGGCCAGCCCCAGCATTTT. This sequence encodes CATSASGTGGGQPQHF.

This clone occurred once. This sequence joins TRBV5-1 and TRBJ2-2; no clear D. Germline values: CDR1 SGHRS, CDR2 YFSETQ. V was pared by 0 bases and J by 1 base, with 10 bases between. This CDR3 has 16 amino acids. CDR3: CASSLVRVMNTGELFF. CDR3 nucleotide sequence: TGCGCCAGCAGCTTGGTCCGGGTTATGAACACCGGGGAGCTGTTTTTT.

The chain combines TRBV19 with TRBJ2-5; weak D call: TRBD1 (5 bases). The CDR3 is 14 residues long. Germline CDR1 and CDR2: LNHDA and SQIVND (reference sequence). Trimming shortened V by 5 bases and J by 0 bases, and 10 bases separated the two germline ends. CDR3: CASSVGAYQETQYF. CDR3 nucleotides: TGTGCCAGTAGTGTTGGGGCGTACCAAGAGACCCAGTACTTC.

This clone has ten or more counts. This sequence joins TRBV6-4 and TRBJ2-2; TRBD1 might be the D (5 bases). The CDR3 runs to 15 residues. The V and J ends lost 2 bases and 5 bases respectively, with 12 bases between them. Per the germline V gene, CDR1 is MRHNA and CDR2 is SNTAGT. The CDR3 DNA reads TGTGCCAGCAGTGACCCAGGGTCGGAAACCGGGGAGCTGTTTTTT. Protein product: CASSDPGSETGELFF.

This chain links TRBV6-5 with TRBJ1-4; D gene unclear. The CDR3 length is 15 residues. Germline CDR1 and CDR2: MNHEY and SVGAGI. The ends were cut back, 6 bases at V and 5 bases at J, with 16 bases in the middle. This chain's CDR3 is CASRTSWSDNEKLFF. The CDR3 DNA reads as TGTGCCAGCAGAACTTCATGGAGCGACAATGAAAAACTGTTTTTT.

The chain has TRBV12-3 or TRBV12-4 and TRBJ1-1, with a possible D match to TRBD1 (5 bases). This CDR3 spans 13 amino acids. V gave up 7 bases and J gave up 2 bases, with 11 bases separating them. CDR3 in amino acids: CASIDRPNTEAFF. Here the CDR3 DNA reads TGTGCCAGCATCGACAGACCTAACACTGAAGCTTTCTTT.

The CDR3 region has the DNA TGCGCCAGCAGCCAAGAAGGGGCGGTCAACTATGGCTACACCTTC. The encoded protein is CASSQEGAVNYGYTF. The rearrangement links TRBV4-3 to TRBJ1-2; D may be TRBD1 (5 bases). Trimming removed 0 bases from V and 2 bases from J, with 10 bases in between. Germline lookup yields CDR1 LGHNA and CDR2 YSLEER. This CDR3 region has 15 residues.

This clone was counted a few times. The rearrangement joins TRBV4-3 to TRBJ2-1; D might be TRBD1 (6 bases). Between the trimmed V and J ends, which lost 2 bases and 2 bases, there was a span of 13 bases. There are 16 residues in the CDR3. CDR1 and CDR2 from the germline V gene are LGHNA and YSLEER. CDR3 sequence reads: CASSQRLQGTYNEQFF. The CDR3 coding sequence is TGCGCCAGCAGCCAACGGTTACAGGGAACCTACAATGAGCAGTTCTTC.

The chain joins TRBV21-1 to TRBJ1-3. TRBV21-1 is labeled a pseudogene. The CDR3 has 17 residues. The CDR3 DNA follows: TGTGCCAGCAGCAAAAAGAACAACTACTCCTCTGGAAACACCATATATTTT. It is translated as CASSKKNNYSSGNTIYF.

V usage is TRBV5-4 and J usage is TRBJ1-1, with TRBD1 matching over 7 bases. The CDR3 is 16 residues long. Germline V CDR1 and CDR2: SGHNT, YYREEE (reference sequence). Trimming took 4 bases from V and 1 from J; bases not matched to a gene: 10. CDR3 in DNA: TGTGCCAGCAGCGGCCATGCGGGACAGACGAACACTGAAGCTTTCTTT. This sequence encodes CASSGHAGQTNTEAFF. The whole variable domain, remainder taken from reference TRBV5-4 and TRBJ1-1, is ETGVTQSPTHLIKTRGQQVTLRCSSQSGHNTVSWYQQALGQGPQFIFQYYREEENGRGNFPPRFSGLQFPNYSSELNVNALELDDSALYLCASSGHAGQTNTEAFFGQGTRLTVV.

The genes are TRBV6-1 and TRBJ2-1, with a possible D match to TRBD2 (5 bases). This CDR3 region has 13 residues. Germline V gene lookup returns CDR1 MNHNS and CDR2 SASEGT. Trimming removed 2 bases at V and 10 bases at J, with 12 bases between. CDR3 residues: CASSEKDFSEQFF. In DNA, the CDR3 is TGTGCCAGCAGTGAAAAGGACTTCTCGGAGCAGTTCTTC.

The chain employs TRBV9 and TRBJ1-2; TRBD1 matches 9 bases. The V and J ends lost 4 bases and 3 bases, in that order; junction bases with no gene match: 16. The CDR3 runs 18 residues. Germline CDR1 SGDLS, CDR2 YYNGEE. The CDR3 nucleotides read TGTGCCAGCAGCATCCGGCCGGTCGGGACAGGGTTCGACTATGGCTACACCTTC. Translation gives CASSIRPVGTGFDYGYTF. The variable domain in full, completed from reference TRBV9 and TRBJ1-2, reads DSGVTQTPKHLITATGQRVTLRCSPRSGDLSVYWYQQSLDQGLQFLIQYYNGEERAKGNILERFSAQQFPDLHSELNLSSLELGDSALYFCASSIRPVGTGFDYGYTFGSGTRLTVV.